One sample yielded the 6 T cell receptor beta chains listed below, sequenced in a study of blood T cell repertoires in COVID-19. TCRdb's copy holds only in-frame clones and misses some; the assay was immunoSEQ multiplex PCR. The data contain about 240,000 clones, about four fifths of them singletons. The specimen sequenced was PBMCs or T cells enriched from blood (not recorded which). Every receptor here comes from a woman in her forties who had been exposed to COVID-19.

This chain joins TRBV24-1 and TRBJ1-2, with D uncertain. Per the germline V gene, CDR1 is KGHDR and CDR2 is SFDVKD. Between the trimmed V and J ends, which lost 3 bases and 2 bases, there was a span of 9 bases. This CDR3 is 14 amino acids long. CDR3 loop: CATSDPGMNYGYTF. The CDR3 DNA reads TGTGCCACCAGTGATCCCGGGATGAACTATGGCTACACCTTC.

The V and J genes are TRBV2 and TRBJ1-5; a weak D match, TRBD1 (5 bases). The CDR3 sequence is 15 residues long. Germline V gene lookup returns CDR1 SNHLY and CDR2 FYNNEI. V lost 5 bases and J lost 4, with 15 bases in between. The CDR3 DNA is TGTGCCAGCAGTTTCCTGGACGGACAAAATCAGCCCCAGCATTTT. This encodes CASSFLDGQNQPQHF.

The chain links TRBV19 to TRBJ2-1, with D possibly TRBD2 on 6 matching bases. Germline V gene sequence: CDR1 LNHDA, CDR2 SQIVND (reference sequence). Deletions cut 4 bases from V and 8 bases from J, with 18 bases between. The CDR3 is made up of 15 amino acids. The CDR3 sequence: CASSTGRRGEDEQFF. CDR3 nucleotide sequence: TGTGCCAGTAGTACAGGACGGCGAGGGGAGGATGAGCAGTTCTTC.

Comments on this clone: A read error may account for a junction end that differs from germline. The J gene is TRBJ2-1, the V gene TRBV2, with 12 bases aligning to TRBD2. This CDR3 region has 18 residues. From germline, CDR1 is SNHLY and CDR2 FYNNEI. CDR3 sequence (DNA): TGTGCCGGCAGACCTAGCGGGGGGGCAGTTGGCCCCTACAATGAGCAGTTCTTC. Amino acids: CAGRPSGGAVGPYNEQFF.

The chain links TRBV10-3 to TRBJ1-1; 7 bases are a match to TRBD1. Germline V lookup: CDR1 ENHRY, CDR2 SYGVKD. J gave up 5 bases and V 5 bases, and 5 bases lay outside the gene matches. This CDR3 comprises 13 residues. The CDR3 loop reads CAISKTGPTEAFF. CDR3 coding DNA: TGTGCCATCAGTAAGACAGGGCCGACTGAAGCTTTCTTT.

The CDR3 is CASSEGDRWRTEAFF. The CDR3 DNA reads as TGTGCCAGCAGCGAAGGGGACAGATGGCGCACTGAAGCTTTCTTT. This sequence joins TRBV9 and TRBJ1-1; 7 bases match TRBD1. CDR1 SGDLS and CDR2 YYNGEE come from the germline V gene. The length of the CDR3 is 15 residues. V trimming: 3 bases; J trimming: 4 bases; junction bases outside the gene matches: 9.